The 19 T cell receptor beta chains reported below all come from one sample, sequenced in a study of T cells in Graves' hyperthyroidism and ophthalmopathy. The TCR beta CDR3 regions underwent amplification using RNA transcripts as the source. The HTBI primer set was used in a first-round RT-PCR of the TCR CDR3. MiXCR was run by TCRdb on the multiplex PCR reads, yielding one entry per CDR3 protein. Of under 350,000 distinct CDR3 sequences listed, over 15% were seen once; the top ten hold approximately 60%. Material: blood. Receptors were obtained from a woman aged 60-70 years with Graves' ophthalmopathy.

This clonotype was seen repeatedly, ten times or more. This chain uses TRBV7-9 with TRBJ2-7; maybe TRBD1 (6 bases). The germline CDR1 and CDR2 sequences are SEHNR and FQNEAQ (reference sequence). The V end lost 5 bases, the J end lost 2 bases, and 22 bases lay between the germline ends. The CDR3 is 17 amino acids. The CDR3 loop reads CASSQRTGRVTAYEQYF. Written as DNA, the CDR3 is TGTGCCAGCAGCCAAAGAACAGGGCGCGTTACCGCCTACGAGCAGTACTTC.

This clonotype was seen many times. This chain's CDR3 is CAWNGDRGLRRTEAFF. CDR3 DNA sequence: TGTGCCTGGAATGGGGACAGGGGGCTGCGAAGAACTGAAGCTTTCTTT. The chain uses TRBV30 and TRBJ1-1; 12 nucleotides agree with TRBD1. This CDR3 spans 16 amino acids. The germline V gene has CDR1 GTSNPN and CDR2 SVGIG (reference sequence). V gave up 4 bases and J gave up 5 bases; unmatched junction bases: 11.

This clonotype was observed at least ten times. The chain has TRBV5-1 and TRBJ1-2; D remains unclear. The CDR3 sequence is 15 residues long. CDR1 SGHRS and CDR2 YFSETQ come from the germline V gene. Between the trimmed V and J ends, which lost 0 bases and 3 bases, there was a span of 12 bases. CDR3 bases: TGCGCCAGCAGCTTGGGTTCCGGGGTCGACTATGGCTACACCTTC. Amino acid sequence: CASSLGSGVDYGYTF.

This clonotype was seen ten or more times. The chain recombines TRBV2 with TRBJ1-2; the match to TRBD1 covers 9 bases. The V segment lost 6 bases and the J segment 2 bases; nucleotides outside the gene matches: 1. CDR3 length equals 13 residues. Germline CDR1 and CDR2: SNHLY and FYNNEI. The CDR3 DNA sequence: TGTGCCAGCAGACAGGGGGCGAACTATGGCTACACCTTC. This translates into CASRQGANYGYTF.

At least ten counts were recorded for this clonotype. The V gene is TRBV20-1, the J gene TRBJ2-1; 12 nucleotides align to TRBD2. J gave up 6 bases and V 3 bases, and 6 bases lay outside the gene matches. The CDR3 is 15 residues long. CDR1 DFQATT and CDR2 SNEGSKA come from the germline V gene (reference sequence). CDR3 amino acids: CSARGTSGLSNEQFF. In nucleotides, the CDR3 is TGCAGTGCTAGGGGGACTAGCGGGTTGTCCAATGAGCAGTTCTTC.

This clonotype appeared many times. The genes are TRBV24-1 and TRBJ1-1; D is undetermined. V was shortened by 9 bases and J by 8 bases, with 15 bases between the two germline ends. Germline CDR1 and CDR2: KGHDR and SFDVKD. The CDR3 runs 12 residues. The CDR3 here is CATVSKTTEAFF. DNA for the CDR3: TGTGCCACCGTCTCGAAGACGACGGAAGCTTTCTTT.

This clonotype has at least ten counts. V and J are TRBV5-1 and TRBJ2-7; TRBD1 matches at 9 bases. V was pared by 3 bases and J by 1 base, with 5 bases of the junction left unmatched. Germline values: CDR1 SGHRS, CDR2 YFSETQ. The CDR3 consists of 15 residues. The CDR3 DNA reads TGCGCCAGCAGCTCCGGGACAGGGAGATCCTACGAGCAGTACTTC. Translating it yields CASSSGTGRSYEQYF.

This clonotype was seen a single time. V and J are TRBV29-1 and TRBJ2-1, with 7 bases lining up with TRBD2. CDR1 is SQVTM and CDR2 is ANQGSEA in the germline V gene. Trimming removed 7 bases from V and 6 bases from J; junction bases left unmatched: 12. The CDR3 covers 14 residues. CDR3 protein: CSAIAGGDFNEQFF. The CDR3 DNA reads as TGCAGCGCCATAGCGGGCGGGGATTTCAATGAGCAGTTCTTC.

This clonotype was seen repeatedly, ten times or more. The chain's CDR3 is CASSVMTSTDTQYF. CDR3 bases: TGTGCCAGCAGTGTCATGACTAGCACAGATACGCAGTATTTT. The chain is built from TRBV2 and TRBJ2-3; no reliable D call. Germline CDR1 and CDR2: SNHLY and FYNNEI. Trimming pared 4 bases from V and 0 bases from J, leaving 8 bases between. The CDR3 runs to 14 residues.

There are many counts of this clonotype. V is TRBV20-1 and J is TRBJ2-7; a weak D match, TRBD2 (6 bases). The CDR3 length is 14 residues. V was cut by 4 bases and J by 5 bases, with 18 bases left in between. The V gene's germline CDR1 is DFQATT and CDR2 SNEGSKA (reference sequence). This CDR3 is CSANRGAARDEQYF. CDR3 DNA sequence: TGCAGTGCTAATCGCGGGGCCGCTAGGGACGAGCAGTACTTC.

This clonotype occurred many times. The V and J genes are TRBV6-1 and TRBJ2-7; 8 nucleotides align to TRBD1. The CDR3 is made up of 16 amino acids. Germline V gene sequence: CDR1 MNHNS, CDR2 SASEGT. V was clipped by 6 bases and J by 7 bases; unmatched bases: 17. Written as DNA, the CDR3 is TGTGCCAGCAGCCCGGGCGGGACAGGAGGTCCCTTGGAGCAGTACTTC. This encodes CASSPGGTGGPLEQYF.

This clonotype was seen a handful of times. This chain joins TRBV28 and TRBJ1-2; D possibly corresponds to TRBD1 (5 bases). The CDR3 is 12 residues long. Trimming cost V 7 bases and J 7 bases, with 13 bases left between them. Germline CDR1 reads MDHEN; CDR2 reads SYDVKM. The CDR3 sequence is CASTNQGGGYTF. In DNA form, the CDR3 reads TGTGCCAGCACTAACCAGGGAGGTGGCTACACCTTC.

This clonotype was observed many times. The CDR3 DNA reads as TGTGCCAGCTCCGGGGCAGTTAACTATGGCTACACCTTC. Translation gives CASSGAVNYGYTF. This chain joins TRBV7-9 and TRBJ1-2; possibly TRBD1 for D (5 bases). The CDR3 contains 13 residues. The germline CDR1 and CDR2 sequences are SEHNR and FQNEAQ (reference sequence). Deletions cut 8 bases from V and 1 base from J, with 11 bases between.

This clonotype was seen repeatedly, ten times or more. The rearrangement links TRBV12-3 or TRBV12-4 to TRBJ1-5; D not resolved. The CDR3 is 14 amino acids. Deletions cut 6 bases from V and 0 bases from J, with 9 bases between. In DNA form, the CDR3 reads TGTGCCAGCAGATTCCAGGATAGCAATCAGCCCCAGCATTTT. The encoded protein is CASRFQDSNQPQHF.

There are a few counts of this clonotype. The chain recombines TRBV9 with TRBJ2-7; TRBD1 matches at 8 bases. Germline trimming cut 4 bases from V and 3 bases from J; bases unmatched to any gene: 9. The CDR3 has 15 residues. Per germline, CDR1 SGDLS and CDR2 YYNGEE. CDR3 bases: TGTGCCAGCAGCCGGAGCGAGGACAGGGTCTACGAGCAGTACTTC. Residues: CASSRSEDRVYEQYF.

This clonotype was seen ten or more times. Written as DNA, the CDR3 is TGTGCCAGCAGCTTATCAGCTAGCGGGGGTCGTGAGCAGTACTTC. This gives the protein CASSLSASGGREQYF. This rearrangement joins TRBV11-2 to TRBJ2-7, with TRBD2 matching over 10 bases. The trim removed 2 bases at V and 7 bases at J, leaving 8 bases unmatched. Per the germline V gene, CDR1 is SGHAT and CDR2 is FQNNGV. The CDR3 totals 15 residues. Full variable domain (remainder filled in from reference TRBV11-2 and TRBJ2-7): EAGVAQSPRYKIIEKRQSVAFWCNPISGHATLYWYQQILGQGPKLLIQFQNNGVVDDSQLPKDRFSAERLKGVDSTLKIQPAKLEDSAVYLCASSLSASGGREQYFGPGTRLTVT.

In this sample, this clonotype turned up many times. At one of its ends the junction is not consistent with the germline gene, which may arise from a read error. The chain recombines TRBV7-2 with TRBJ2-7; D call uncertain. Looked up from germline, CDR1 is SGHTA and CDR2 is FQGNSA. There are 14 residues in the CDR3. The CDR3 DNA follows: TGTGCCAGCGGCTTCCCCGTGGCCCCCTACGAGCAGTACTTC. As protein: CASGFPVAPYEQYF.

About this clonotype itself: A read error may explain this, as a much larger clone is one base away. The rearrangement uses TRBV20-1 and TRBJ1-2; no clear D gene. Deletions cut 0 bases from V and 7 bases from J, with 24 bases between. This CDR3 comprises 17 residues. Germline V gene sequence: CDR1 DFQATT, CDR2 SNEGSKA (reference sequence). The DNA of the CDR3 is TGCAGTGCTAGAGATCTTTTAGGCGGTGGGGTGCGCTGTGGCTACACCTTC. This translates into CSARDLLGGGVRCGYTF.

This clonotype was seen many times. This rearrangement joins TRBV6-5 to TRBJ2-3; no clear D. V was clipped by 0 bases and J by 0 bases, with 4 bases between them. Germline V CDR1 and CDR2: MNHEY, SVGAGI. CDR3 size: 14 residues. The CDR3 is CASSYSGSTDTQYF. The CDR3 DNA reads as TGTGCCAGCAGTTACTCGGGAAGCACAGATACGCAGTATTTT.